These T cell receptor beta chains were read from a single sample in a study of blood T cells in healthy people across ages. TCRdb used MiXCR to reprocess the 5' RACE reads, holding one entry per CDR3 protein. This sample has roughly 1.5 million distinct CDR3 sequences, with 42% found just once. The sample comprised blood. Receptors originate from a woman younger than 30 in good health. Both conserved end residues are part of each CDR3. The D gene is left open where the match is weak. Not all rows give a size; the values are once, few, many and, for expanded clones, a class.

V	D	J	size	DNA	CDR3
TRBV9	NA	TRBJ2-7	NA	TGTGCCAGCAGCCTGGGGGAGAACTACGAGCAGTACTTC	CASSLGENYEQYF
TRBV12-3/TRBV12-4	TRBD1	TRBJ2-7	few	TGTGCCAGCAGGACCTCCGGGACAGGGGGGTCCTACGAGCAGTACTTC	CASRTSGTGGSYEQYF
TRBV20-1	TRBD2	TRBJ2-1	few	TGCAGTGCTAGAGGAGGGAGGGCCGTCCACAATGAGCAGTTCTTC	CSARGGRAVHNEQFF
TRBV7-2	NA	TRBJ2-1	NA	TGTGCCAGCAGCTCATTTGTTGGGCGCTACAATGAGCAGTTCTTC	CASSSFVGRYNEQFF
TRBV13	NA	TRBJ2-2	NA	TGTGCCAGCAGCCACGTCGGGGCCGGGGAGCTGTTTTTT	CASSHVGAGELFF
TRBV6-1	NA	TRBJ2-3	few	TGTGCCAGCAGTGAGTCCCGGGGCACAGATACGCAGTATTTT	CASSESRGTDTQYF
TRBV5-1	TRBD2	TRBJ2-1	NA	TGCGCCAGCAGCTGGGCTAGCGGGATTTCGGGAAGGGAGCAGTTCTTC	CASSWASGISGREQFF
TRBV5-1	NA	TRBJ1-1	once	TGCGCCAGCAGCCCATACCCGGGCACTGAAGCTTTCTTT	CASSPYPGTEAFF
TRBV4-3	NA	TRBJ2-5	once	TGCGCCAGCAGCCAAAGGCCGATAGGAAGGTACGGGCAGTACTTC	CASSQRPIGRYGQYF
TRBV30	NA	TRBJ1-1	few	TGTGCCTGGTCCCTCTGGGGGAGAAACACTGAAGCTTTCTTT	CAWSLWGRNTEAFF
TRBV24-1	TRBD1	TRBJ2-6	few	TGTGCCACCAGTGGAGGGGGCGCTTTGCCCAACGTCCTGACTTTC	CATSGGGALPNVLTF
TRBV20-1	TRBD1	TRBJ1-2	NA	TGCAGTGCTCCCACCCGCCGGACAGGGGAGGATGGCTACACCTTC	CSAPTRRTGEDGYTF
TRBV18	NA	TRBJ2-7	few	TGTGCCAGCTCACCACCGTCCGACGAGCAGTACTTC	CASSPPSDEQYF
TRBV5-1	TRBD1	TRBJ2-5	NA	TGCGCCAGCAGCTTGGGCGTCCAACAGGGGGGAGAGACCCAGTACTTC	CASSLGVQQGGETQYF
TRBV6-5	NA	TRBJ1-1	NA	TGTGCCAGCAGTTACTCGGCATCACTTGAAGCTTTCTTT	CASSYSASLEAFF
TRBV3-1	TRBD1	TRBJ1-2	NA	TGTGCCAGCAGCCTGACAGGGTATGGTGGCTACACCTTC	CASSLTGYGGYTF
TRBV20-1	TRBD1	TRBJ1-2	NA	TGCAGTGCTAGAGGTACAGGGGATGGCTACACCTTC	CSARGTGDGYTF
TRBV4-3	NA	TRBJ1-1	once	TGCGCCAGCAGCCACCGGGACTCAAGTACAACTTTCTTT	CASSHRDSSTTFF
TRBV3-1	TRBD1	TRBJ1-1	NA	TGTGCCAGCAGCCGGTTCGACAGGGGGTTCACTGAAGCTTTCTTT	CASSRFDRGFTEAFF
TRBV19	NA	TRBJ1-2	few	TGTGCCAGTAGTCCCGGACTTCGTGGCTACACCTTC	CASSPGLRGYTF
TRBV6-5	NA	TRBJ1-1	few	TGTGCCAGCTCTAATAACGGGTGGGAAGCTTTCTTT	CASSNNGWEAFF
TRBV20-1	TRBD2	TRBJ2-1	NA	TGCAGTGCTAGGGGGCGGGCGGGAGGCAACAATGAGCAGTTCTTC	CSARGRAGGNNEQFF
TRBV10-2	NA	TRBJ2-1	NA	TGCGCCAGCAGGGAGGCGGGGGCCAATGAGCAGTTCTTC	CASREAGANEQFF
TRBV29-1	NA	TRBJ1-1	NA	TGCAGCGTTTTGTCAAACACTGAAGCTTTCTTT	CSVLSNTEAFF
TRBV29-1	NA	TRBJ2-7	NA	TGCAGCGTTGTAGCCCTTTCACACGAGCAGTACTTC	CSVVALSHEQYF
TRBV10-3	NA	TRBJ2-7	NA	TGTGCCATCAGTCGGGACGGACACGAGCAGTACTTC	CAISRDGHEQYF
TRBV7-9	TRBD1	TRBJ2-5	once	TGTGCCAGCAGACGACCGCGGACAGGGCAGCAAGAGACCCAGTACTTC	CASRRPRTGQQETQYF
TRBV5-6	TRBD2	TRBJ2-1	few	TGTGCCAGCAGCTTGTTGGTAGCGGGAGTCTATGAGCAGTTCTTC	CASSLLVAGVYEQFF
TRBV5-1	NA	TRBJ2-3	NA	TGCGCCAGCAGCCGAGGGGCTACCACAGATACGCAGTATTTT	CASSRGATTDTQYF
TRBV5-1	TRBD2	TRBJ2-5	NA	TGCGCCAGCACCCTTGGAGGGACTAGGGGAGAGACCCAGTACTTC	CASTLGGTRGETQYF
TRBV27	NA	TRBJ2-7	few	TGTGCCAGCAGTTCGAGCTCCCGTCCCTACGAGCAGTACTTC	CASSSSSRPYEQYF
TRBV5-1	NA	TRBJ2-3	NA	TGCGCCAGCAGCTTGGGACACCGCACAGATACGCAGTATTTT	CASSLGHRTDTQYF
TRBV7-9	TRBD2	TRBJ2-2	NA	TGTGCCAGCAGAGAACCTAGCGGGGCCCCCGCCGGGGAGCTGTTTTTT	CASREPSGAPAGELFF
TRBV20-1	NA	TRBJ2-1	NA	TGCAGTGCTAGAGAGCTAGGGCGCGGTGAGCAGTTCTTC	CSARELGRGEQFF
TRBV12-3/TRBV12-4	TRBD1	TRBJ1-2	NA	TGTGCCAGCAGTTACTCTGGACAGGCCGGTGGCTACACCTTC	CASSYSGQAGGYTF
TRBV9	TRBD1	TRBJ2-1	NA	TGTGCCAGCAGCAAAGGGACAGTAAGTAATGAGCAGTTCTTC	CASSKGTVSNEQFF
TRBV25-1	TRBD2	TRBJ2-5	NA	TGTGCCAGCAGTAAAAGCGGGAGGGGTTTTGAGACCCAGTACTTC	CASSKSGRGFETQYF
TRBV6-5	NA	TRBJ2-2	NA	TGTGCCAGCAGTTACCCCGTGGGGGCTAGGGGCACCGGGGAGCTGTTTTTT	CASSYPVGARGTGELFF
TRBV4-3	NA	TRBJ1-4	NA	TGCGCCAGCAGCCAGGACCCGGAAACTAATGAAAAACTGTTTTTT	CASSQDPETNEKLFF
TRBV11-2	NA	TRBJ2-7	NA	TGTGCCAGCAGCATCACTCACGAGCAGTACTTC	CASSITHEQYF
TRBV10-3	NA	TRBJ2-5	NA	TGTGCCATCAGTGAGGTCCAAGAGACCCAGTACTTC	CAISEVQETQYF
TRBV4-1	NA	TRBJ2-4	NA	TGCGCCAGCAGCCAACCCCGAAAGGACAAAAACATTCAGTACTTC	CASSQPRKDKNIQYF
TRBV3-1	NA	TRBJ1-3	few	TGTGCCAGCAGCCAAGAAGGGAGAGGGCATGGAAACACCATATATTTT	CASSQEGRGHGNTIYF
TRBV11-2	TRBD1	TRBJ2-2	NA	TGCGCCAGCAGAACCGGGACAGGGATCACCGGGGAGCTGTTTTTT	CASRTGTGITGELFF
TRBV24-1	TRBD2	TRBJ2-3	few	TGTGCCACAGCCGGACTAGAGGCAGATACGCAGTATTTT	CATAGLEADTQYF
TRBV4-3	TRBD2	TRBJ2-3	NA	TGCGCCAGCAGCCAAGATGGGGGGGGAGGGGTTGCAGATACGCAGTATTTT	CASSQDGGGGVADTQYF